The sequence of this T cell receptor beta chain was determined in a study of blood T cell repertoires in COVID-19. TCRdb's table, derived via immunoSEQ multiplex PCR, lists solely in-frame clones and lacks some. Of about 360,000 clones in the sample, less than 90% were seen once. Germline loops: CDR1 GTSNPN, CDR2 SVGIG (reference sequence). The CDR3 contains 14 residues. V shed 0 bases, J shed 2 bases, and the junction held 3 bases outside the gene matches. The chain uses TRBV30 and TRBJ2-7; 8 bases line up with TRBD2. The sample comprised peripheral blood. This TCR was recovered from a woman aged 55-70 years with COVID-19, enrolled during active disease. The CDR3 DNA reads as TGTGCCTGGAGTGTAGAGCGGGGGCCCTACGAGCAGTACTTC. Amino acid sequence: CAWSVERGPYEQYF.